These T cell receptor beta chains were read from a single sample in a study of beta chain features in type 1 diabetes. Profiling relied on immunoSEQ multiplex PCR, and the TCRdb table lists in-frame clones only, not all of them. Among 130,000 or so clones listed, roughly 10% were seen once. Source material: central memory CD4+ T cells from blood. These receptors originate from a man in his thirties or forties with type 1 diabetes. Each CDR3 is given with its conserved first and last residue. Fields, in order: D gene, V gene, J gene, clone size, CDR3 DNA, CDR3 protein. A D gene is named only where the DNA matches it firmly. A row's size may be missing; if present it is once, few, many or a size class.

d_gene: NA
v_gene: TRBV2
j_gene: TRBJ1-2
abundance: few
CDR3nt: TGTGCCAGCCGTGCCGGGGAGTGGGGCTACACCTTC
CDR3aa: CASRAGEWGYTF

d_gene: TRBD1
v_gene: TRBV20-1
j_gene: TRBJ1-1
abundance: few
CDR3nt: TGCAGTGGACAGGGTGACACTGAAGCTTTCTTT
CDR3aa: CSGQGDTEAFF

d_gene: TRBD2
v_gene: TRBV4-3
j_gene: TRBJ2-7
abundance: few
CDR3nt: TGCGCCAGCAGCCGGACTAGCGGGGGGCTCCCCTACGAGCAGTACTTC
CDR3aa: CASSRTSGGLPYEQYF

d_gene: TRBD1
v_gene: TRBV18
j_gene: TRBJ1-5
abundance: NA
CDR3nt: TGTGCCAGCTCACCAGAGGCAGGGGGCAGTACCCAGCATTTT
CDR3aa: CASSPEAGGSTQHF

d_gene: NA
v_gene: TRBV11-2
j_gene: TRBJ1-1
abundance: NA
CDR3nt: TGTGCCAGCAGCTTAAGCGCCAACACTGAAGCTTTCTTT
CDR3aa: CASSLSANTEAFF

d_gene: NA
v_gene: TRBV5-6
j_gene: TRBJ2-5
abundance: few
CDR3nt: TGTGCCAGCACCCGAGACAGGAAAGAGACCCAGTACTTC
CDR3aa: CASTRDRKETQYF

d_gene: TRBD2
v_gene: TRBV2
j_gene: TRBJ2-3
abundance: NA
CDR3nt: TGTGCCAGCAGTGTGGGGGGGTTGAAGTATTTT
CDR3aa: CASSVGGLKYF

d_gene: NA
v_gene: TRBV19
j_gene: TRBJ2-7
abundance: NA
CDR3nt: TGTGCCAGTAGTATCAGTCTCCAGGCACCCATCGGACAGTACTTC
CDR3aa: CASSISLQAPIGQYF

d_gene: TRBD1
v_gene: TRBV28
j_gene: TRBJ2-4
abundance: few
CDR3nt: TGTGCCAGCAGCCAGGGGACAGGGAGAAACATTCAGTACTTC
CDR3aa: CASSQGTGRNIQYF

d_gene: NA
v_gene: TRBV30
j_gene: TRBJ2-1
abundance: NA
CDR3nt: TGTGCCTGGAGTGTACCGGGGATTTACAATGAGCAGTTCTTC
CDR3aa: CAWSVPGIYNEQFF

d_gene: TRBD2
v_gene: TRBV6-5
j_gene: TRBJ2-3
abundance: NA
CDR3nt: TGTGCCAGCAGAGCCGGGACTACTTTCACAGATACGCAGTATTTT
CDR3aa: CASRAGTTFTDTQYF

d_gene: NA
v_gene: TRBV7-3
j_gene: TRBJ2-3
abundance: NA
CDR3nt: TGTGCCAGCAGCTTAACTCCAGTCACAGATACGCAGTATTTT
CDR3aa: CASSLTPVTDTQYF

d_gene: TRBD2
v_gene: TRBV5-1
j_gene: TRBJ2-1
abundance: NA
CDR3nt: TGCGCCAGCAGCAACCCTAGCGGGGCAGAGCAGTTCTTC
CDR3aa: CASSNPSGAEQFF

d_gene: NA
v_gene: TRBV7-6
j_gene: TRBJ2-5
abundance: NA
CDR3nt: TGTGCCAGCAGCTTCAACGGAGAGACCCAGTACTTC
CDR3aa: CASSFNGETQYF

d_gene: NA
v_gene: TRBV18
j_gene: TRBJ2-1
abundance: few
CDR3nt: TGTGCCAGCTCACCGGCGGGTCATACCTACAATGAGCAGTTCTTC
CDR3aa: CASSPAGHTYNEQFF

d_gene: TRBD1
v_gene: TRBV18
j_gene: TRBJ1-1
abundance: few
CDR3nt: TGTGCCAGCTCACCCTACATTACAGGGGAGACTGAAGCTTTCTTT
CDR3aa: CASSPYITGETEAFF

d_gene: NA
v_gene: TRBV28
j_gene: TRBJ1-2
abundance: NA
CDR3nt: TGTGCCAGCAGGCTAGCACAGGGCAGGAACTATGGCTACACCTTC
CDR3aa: CASRLAQGRNYGYTF

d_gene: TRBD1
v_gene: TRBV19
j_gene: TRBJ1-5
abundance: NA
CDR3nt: TGTGCCAGTAGTATAGGACAGGGGTCCAATCAGCCCCAGCATTTT
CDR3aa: CASSIGQGSNQPQHF

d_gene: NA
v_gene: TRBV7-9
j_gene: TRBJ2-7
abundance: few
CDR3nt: TGTGCCAGCGTCGGGGACTACGAGCAGTACTTC
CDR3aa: CASVGDYEQYF

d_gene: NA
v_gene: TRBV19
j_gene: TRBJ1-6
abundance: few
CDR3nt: TGTGCCAGTAGTGGGAGCTCCGGCTATAATTCACCCCTCCACTTT
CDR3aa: CASSGSSGYNSPLHF

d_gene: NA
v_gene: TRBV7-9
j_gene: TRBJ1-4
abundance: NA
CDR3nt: TGTGCCAGCAGCTTAGGGGGGCCGAGTGGTGAAAAACTGTTTTTT
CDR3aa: CASSLGGPSGEKLFF

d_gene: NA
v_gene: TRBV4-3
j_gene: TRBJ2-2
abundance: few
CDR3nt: TGCGCCAGCAGCCAAGAACGGGCTGACAGCTCCGGGGAGCTGTTTTTT
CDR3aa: CASSQERADSSGELFF

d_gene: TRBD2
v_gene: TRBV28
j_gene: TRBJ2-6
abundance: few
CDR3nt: TGTGCCAGCAGTTCCTCGGCGGGGGTGTTTGGGGCCAACGTCCTGACTTTC
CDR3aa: CASSSSAGVFGANVLTF

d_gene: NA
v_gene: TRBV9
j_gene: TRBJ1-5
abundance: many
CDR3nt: TGTGCCAGCAGCCCTAGGACTGGGGAGCCCCAGCATTTT
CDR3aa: CASSPRTGEPQHF

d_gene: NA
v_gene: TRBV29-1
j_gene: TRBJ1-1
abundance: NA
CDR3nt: TGCAGCGTTGAAGAGGCAGGAGAAGCTTTCTTT
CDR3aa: CSVEEAGEAFF

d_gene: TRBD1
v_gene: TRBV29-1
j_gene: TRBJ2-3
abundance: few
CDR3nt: TGCAGCGTTGAAGAAACAGGGGCAGATACGCAGTATTTT
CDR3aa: CSVEETGADTQYF

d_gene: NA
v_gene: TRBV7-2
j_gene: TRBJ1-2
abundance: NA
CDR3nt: TGTGCCAGCAGCGTGCCAGGAGGGCGCGGCTACACCTTC
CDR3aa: CASSVPGGRGYTF

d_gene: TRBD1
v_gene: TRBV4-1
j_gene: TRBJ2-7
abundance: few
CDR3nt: TGCGCCAGCAGCCAAGATATTGTCGGGACAGGATACTCCTACGAGCAGTACTTC
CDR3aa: CASSQDIVGTGYSYEQYF

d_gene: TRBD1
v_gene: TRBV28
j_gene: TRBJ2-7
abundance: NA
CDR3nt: TGTGCCAGCAGTTTAGGGACAGGGGGCTCCTACGAGCAGTACTTC
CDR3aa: CASSLGTGGSYEQYF

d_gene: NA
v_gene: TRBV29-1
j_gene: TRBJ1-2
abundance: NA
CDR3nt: TGCAGCGTTGACCAGGAAAACTATGGCTACACCTTC
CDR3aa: CSVDQENYGYTF

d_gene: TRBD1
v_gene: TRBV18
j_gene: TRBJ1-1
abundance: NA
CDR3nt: TGTGCCAGCTCATCTACAGGGGAGAACACTGAAGCTTTCTTT
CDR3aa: CASSSTGENTEAFF

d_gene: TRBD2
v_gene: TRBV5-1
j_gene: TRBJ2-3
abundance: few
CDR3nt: TGCGCCAGCAGCTTGGCGGGGGGACCGACGGATACGCAGTATTTT
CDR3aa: CASSLAGGPTDTQYF

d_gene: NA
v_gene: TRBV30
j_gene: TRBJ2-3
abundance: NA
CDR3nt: TGTGCCTGGAGTGAGGTAGCCCTTCCACATACGCAGTATTTT
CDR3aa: CAWSEVALPHTQYF

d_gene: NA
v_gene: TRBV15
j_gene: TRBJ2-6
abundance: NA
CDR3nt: TGTGCCACCAGCAGAGGTAGGGACACGGCCCTGACTTTC
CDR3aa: CATSRGRDTALTF

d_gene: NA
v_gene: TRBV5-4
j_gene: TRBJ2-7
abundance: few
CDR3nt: TGTGCCAGCAGCTTCGGGGGGCACGACTACGAGCAGTACTTC
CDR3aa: CASSFGGHDYEQYF

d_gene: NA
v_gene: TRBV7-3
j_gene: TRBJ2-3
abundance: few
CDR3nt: TGTGCCAGCAGCGCCAACAGGGACACAGATACGCAGTATTTT
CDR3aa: CASSANRDTDTQYF

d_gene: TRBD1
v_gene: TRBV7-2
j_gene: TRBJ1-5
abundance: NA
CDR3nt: TGTGCCAGCAGCTTAGCGCTGCAGGGGGCAGGTCAGCCCCAGCATTTT
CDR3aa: CASSLALQGAGQPQHF

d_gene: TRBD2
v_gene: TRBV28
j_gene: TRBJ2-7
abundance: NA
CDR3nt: TGTGCCAGCAGTCCGACTAGCGGGGGGCTCTACGAGCAGTACTTC
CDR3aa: CASSPTSGGLYEQYF

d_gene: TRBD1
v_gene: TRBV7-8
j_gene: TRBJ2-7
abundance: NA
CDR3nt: TGTGCCAGCAGCCGTACAGGGGTTTACGAGCAGTACTTC
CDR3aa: CASSRTGVYEQYF

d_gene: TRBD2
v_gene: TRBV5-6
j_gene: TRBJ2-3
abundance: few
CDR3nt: TGTGCCAGCAGTTACGGACTAGCAGCAGATACGCAGTATTTT
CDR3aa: CASSYGLAADTQYF

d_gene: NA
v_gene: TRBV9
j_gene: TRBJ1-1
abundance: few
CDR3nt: TGTGCCAGCAGCGTATCCCCACAGGGAGGGGACACTGAAGCTTTCTTT
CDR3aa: CASSVSPQGGDTEAFF

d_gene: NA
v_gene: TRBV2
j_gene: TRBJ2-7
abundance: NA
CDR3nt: TGTGCCAGCAGTGAACAGGGAAGTGAGCAGTACTTC
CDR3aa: CASSEQGSEQYF

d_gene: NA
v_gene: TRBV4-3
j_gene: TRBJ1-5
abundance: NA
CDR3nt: TGCGCCAGCAGCCAAGTTTATACAGGAAATCAGCCCCAGCATTTT
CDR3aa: CASSQVYTGNQPQHF

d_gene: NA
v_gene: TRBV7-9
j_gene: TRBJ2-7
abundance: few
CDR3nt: TGTGCCAGCAGCCTGAATGGAGGCGAGCAGTACTTC
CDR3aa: CASSLNGGEQYF

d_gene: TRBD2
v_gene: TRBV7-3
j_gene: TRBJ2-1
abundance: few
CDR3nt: TGTGCCAGCAGCTCCGGGACTAGCGGGTTGAGCGAGCAGTTCTTC
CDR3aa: CASSSGTSGLSEQFF